What follows describes a single T cell receptor beta chain. Its specificity is not known. Trimming took off 4 bases at V and 7 bases at J, with 13 bases between the two ends. The CDR3 length is 13 residues. CDR1 and CDR2 from the germline V gene are SGHTA and FQGTGA. These data originate in a study of T cell clones after liver transplantation. Study results and limitations: The donor-reactive repertoire was only partly measurable in a couple of subjects, lacking donor cells.

Only in-frame clones appear in the TCRdb table, and some are missing; sequencing was by immunoSEQ multiplex PCR. The sample contains 45,000 to 55,000 clones, around 84% of which appear only once. The V call is TRBV7-3, the J call TRBJ1-2; D ambiguous. The TCR comes from a human donor who received a liver transplant. The sample consisted of CD4+ T cells from blood, taken before liver transplant. This chain's CDR3 is CASSSTVVGGYTF. In DNA, the CDR3 is TGTGCCAGCAGCTCAACGGTGGTCGGTGGCTACACCTTC.